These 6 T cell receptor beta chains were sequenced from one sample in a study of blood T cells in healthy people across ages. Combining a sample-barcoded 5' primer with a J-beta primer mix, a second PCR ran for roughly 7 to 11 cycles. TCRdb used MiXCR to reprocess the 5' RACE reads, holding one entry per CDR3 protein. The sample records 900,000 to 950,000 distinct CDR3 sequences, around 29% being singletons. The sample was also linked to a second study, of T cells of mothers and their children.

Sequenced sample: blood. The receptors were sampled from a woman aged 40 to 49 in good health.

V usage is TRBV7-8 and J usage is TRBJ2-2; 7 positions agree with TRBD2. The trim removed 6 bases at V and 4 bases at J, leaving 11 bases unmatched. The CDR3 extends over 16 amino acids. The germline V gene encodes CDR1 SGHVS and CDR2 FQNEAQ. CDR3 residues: CASSLNSGGGTGELFF. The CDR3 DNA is TGTGCCAGCAGTCTGAACTCGGGGGGAGGCACCGGGGAGCTGTTTTTT.

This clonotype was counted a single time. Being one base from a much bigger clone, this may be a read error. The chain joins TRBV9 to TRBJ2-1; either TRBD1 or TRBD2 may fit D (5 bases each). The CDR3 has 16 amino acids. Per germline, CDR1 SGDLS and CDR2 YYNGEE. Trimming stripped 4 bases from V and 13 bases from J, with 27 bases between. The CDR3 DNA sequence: TGTGCCAGCAGCCCCCCGGGGTTAGGGGTTGTAGAGACCCAGTTCTTC. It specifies CASSPPGLGVVETQFF. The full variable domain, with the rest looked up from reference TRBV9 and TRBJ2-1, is DSGVTQTPKHLITATGQRVTLRCSPRSGDLSVYWYQQSLDQGLQFLIQYYNGEERAKGNILERFSAQQFPDLHSELNLSSLELGDSALYFCASSPPGLGVVETQFFGPGTRLTVL.

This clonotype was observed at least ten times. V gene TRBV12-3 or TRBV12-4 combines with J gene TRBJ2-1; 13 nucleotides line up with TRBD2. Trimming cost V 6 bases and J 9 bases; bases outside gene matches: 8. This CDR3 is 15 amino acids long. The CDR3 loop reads CASRVLAGGPGEQFF. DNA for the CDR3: TGTGCCAGCAGGGTACTAGCGGGGGGGCCGGGTGAGCAGTTCTTC.

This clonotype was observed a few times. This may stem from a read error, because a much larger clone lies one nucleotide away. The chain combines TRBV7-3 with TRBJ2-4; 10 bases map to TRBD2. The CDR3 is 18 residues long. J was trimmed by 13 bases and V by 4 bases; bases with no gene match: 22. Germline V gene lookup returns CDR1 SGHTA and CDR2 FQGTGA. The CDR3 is CASSSTVTSGASNNEQYF. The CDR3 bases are TGTGCCAGCAGCTCTACGGTCACTAGCGGGGCTTCTAACAATGAGCAGTACTTC.

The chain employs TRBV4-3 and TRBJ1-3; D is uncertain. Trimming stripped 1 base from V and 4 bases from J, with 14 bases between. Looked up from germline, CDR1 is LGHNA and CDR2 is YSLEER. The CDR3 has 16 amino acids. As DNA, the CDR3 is TGCGCCAGCAGCCAAGTCCGTTGGGGTCCCGGAAACACCATATATTTT. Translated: CASSQVRWGPGNTIYF.

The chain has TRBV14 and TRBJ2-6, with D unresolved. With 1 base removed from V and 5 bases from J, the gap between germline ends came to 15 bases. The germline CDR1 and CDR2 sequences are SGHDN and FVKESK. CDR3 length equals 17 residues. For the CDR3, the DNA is TGTGCCAGCAGCCAAGGTTGGAGTAGTTCGAGGGCCAACGTCCTGACTTTC. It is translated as CASSQGWSSSRANVLTF.